The clone carrying this TCR beta chain was recorded many times. Its antigen is still unknown. Quantitative molecular-barcoded 5'-RACE generated the TCR beta libraries. One entry per CDR3 protein, called by TCRdb with MiXCR from the 5' RACE reads. The profile shows approximately 16,000 distinct CDR3 sequences, 8% to 10% of them singletons. The entry originates in a study of CD8 T cells in ankylosing spondylitis. Study findings and constraints: A TCR beta motif of about 8 highly homologous variants seemed to mark ankylosing spondylitis blood. Reported data indicate significant enrichment of disease-linked clones within matched ankylosing spondylitis synovial fluid. Within peripheral blood, clones linked to disease were CD8+ and relatively rare.

The trim removed 3 bases at V and 0 bases at J, leaving 2 bases unmatched. The CDR3 totals 16 residues. This receptor was taken from a male donor with ankylosing spondylitis or in good health (not recorded which). The V call is TRBV12-3 or TRBV12-4, the J call TRBJ2-3; 11 bases agree with TRBD2. The sample was blood. The CDR3 region is CASSLRTSGSTDTQYF. DNA for the CDR3: TGTGCCAGCAGTTTGAGGACTAGCGGGAGCACAGATACGCAGTATTTT.